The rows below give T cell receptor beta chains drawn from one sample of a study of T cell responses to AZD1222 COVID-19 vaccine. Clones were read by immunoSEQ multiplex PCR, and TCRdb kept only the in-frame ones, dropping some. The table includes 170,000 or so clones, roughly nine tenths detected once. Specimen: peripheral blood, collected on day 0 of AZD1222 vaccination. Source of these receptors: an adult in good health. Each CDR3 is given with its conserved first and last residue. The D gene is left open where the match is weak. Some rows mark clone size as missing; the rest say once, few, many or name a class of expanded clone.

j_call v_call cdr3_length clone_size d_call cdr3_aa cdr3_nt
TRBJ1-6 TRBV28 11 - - CASRNRAPLHF TGTGCCAGCAGAAACAGAGCACCCCTCCACTTT
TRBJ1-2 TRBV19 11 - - CASRGNYGYTF TGTGCCAGCCGGGGGAACTATGGCTACACCTTC
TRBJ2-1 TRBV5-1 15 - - CASRPRDIPGYEQFF TGCGCCAGCAGACCACGGGACATACCCGGTTATGAGCAGTTCTTC
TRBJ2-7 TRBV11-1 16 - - CASSLAIGGGAYEQYF TGTGCCAGCAGCTTAGCAATTGGAGGAGGGGCCTACGAGCAGTACTTC
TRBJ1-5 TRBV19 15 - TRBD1 CASSWGGQVNQPQHF TGTGCCAGTAGTTGGGGAGGACAGGTTAATCAGCCCCAGCATTTT
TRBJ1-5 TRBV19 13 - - CAIQGPNNQPQHF TGTGCCATCCAGGGACCGAACAATCAGCCCCAGCATTTT
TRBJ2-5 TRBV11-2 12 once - CASSLAQETQYF TGTGCCAGCAGCTTAGCCCAAGAGACCCAGTACTTC
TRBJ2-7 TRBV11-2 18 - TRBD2 CASSFFRASGTRAHEQYF TGTGCCAGCAGCTTTTTTCGGGCTAGCGGGACAAGAGCCCACGAGCAGTACTTC
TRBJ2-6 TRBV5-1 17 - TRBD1 CASSLAGQGSGANVLTF TGCGCCAGCAGCTTGGCAGGACAGGGCTCTGGGGCCAACGTCCTGACTTTC
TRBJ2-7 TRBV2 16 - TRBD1 CASRQSAGQGRHEQYF TGTGCCAGCAGACAAAGCGCGGGACAGGGGAGACACGAGCAGTACTTC
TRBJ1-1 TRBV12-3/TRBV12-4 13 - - CASSFRLNTEAFF TGTGCCAGCAGTTTTCGGCTGAACACTGAAGCTTTCTTT
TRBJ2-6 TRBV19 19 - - CASSINKVAAGIGANVLTF TGTGCCAGTAGTATAAATAAGGTGGCGGCAGGTATTGGGGCCAACGTCCTGACTTTC
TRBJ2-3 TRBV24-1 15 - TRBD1 CATSDPRGRTDTQYF TGTGCCACCAGTGATCCCAGGGGGCGGACAGATACGCAGTATTTT
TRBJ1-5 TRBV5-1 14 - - CASSSGQLNQPQHF TGCGCCAGCAGCTCAGGACAGCTTAATCAGCCCCAGCATTTT
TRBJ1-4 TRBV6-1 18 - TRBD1 CASSERGQGLWGNEKLFF TGTGCCAGCAGTGAAAGGGGACAGGGGCTCTGGGGTAATGAAAAACTGTTTTTT
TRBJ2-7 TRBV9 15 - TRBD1 CASSAGQGSSYEQYF TGTGCCAGCAGCGCCGGACAGGGCTCTTCCTACGAGCAGTACTTC
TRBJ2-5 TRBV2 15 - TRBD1 CASSSFQGARETQYF TGTGCCAGCAGCTCCTTCCAGGGGGCGCGGGAGACCCAGTACTTC
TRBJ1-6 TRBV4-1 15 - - CASSHAKEDNSPLHF TGCGCCAGCAGCCACGCCAAAGAGGACAATTCACCCCTCCACTTT
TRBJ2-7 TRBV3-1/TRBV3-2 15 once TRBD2 CASSPILGGVYEQYF TGTGCCAGCAGCCCAATTCTGGGAGGGGTCTACGAGCAGTACTTC
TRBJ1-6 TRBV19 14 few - CASSSTTPRGPLHF TGTGCCAGTAGTAGTACAACGCCCCGTGGACCCCTCCACTTT
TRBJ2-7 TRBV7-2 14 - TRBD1 CASSSGQVSYEQYF TGTGCCAGCAGCTCCGGACAGGTCTCCTACGAGCAGTACTTC
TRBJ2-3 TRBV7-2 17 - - CASSLVKDLRSTDTQYF TGTGCCAGCAGCTTAGTTAAAGACCTCCGTAGCACAGATACGCAGTATTTT
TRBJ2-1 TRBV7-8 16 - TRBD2 CASSRLAGPPGHEQFF TGTGCCAGCAGTCGACTAGCGGGGCCTCCAGGGCATGAGCAGTTCTTC
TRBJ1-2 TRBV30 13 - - CAWSVQGAYGYTF TGTGCCTGGAGTGTCCAAGGGGCCTATGGCTACACCTTC
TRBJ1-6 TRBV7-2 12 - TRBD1 CASSPTGEPLHF TGTGCCAGCAGCCCGACAGGGGAGCCCCTCCACTTT
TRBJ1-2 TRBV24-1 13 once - CATSMGERYGYTF TGTGCCACCAGCATGGGGGAACGCTATGGCTACACCTTC
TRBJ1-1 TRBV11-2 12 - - CASSLVIAEAFF TGTGCCAGCAGCTTAGTGATAGCTGAAGCTTTCTTT
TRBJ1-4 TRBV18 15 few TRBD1 CASSPSGQGNEKLFF TGTGCCAGCTCACCATCGGGACAGGGAAACGAAAAACTGTTTTTT
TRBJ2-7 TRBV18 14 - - CASSPQGLTGEQYF TGTGCCAGCTCACCCCAGGGGCTAACCGGCGAGCAGTACTTC
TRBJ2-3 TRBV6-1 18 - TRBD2 CASSEGQRTSARTDTQYF TGTGCCAGCAGTGAAGGTCAAAGGACTAGCGCCCGCACAGATACGCAGTATTTT
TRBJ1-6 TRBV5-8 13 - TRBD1 CASSRDRGRPLHF TGTGCCAGCAGCCGGGACAGGGGGCGACCCCTCCACTTT